The 4 T cell receptor beta chains given below trace back to one sample, sequenced in a study of T cells in Graves' hyperthyroidism and ophthalmopathy. Researchers amplified the TCR beta CDR3 regions from RNA transcripts. When the TCR CDR3 underwent first-round RT-PCR, the HTBI primer set was used. Using its own MiXCR run on the multiplex PCR reads, TCRdb lists one record per CDR3 protein. Found here are some 500,000 distinct CDR3 sequences, about 16% of them singletons; the top ten hold about 31%. Sequencing was performed on blood. The origin of the receptors is a woman under 40 with Graves' ophthalmopathy.

Many counts were recorded for this clonotype. The rearrangement uses TRBV7-2 and TRBJ2-1; 9 bases align to TRBD1. Germline V gives CDR1 SGHTA, CDR2 FQGNSA. This CDR3 contains 16 residues. The trim removed 5 bases at V and 5 bases at J, leaving 10 bases unmatched. CDR3 loop: CASSRRTGQGNNEQFF. In nucleotides, the CDR3 is TGTGCCAGCAGCCGAAGAACGGGACAGGGAAACAATGAGCAGTTCTTC.

At least ten counts were recorded for this clonotype. This chain uses TRBV5-1 with TRBJ2-1; D call uncertain. The V gene lost 4 bases and the J gene lost 9 bases, with 14 bases spanning the gap. This CDR3 region has 13 residues. Per the germline V gene, CDR1 is SGHRS and CDR2 is YFSETQ. CDR3 sequence: CASSRGTATEQFF. The CDR3, as DNA: TGCGCCAGCAGCCGCGGCACCGCTACTGAGCAGTTCTTC.

This clonotype has a count of ten or more. The gene calls are TRBV6-6 and TRBJ2-7; 9 nucleotides agree with TRBD2. The length of the CDR3 is 15 residues. From germline, CDR1 is MNHNY and CDR2 SVGAGI (reference sequence). V lost 1 base and J lost 3; bases outside the gene matches: 4. The CDR3 sequence is CASSYFSGRGYEQYF. DNA for the CDR3: TGTGCCAGCAGTTACTTTAGCGGGAGAGGCTACGAGCAGTACTTC.

V gene TRBV6-1 combines with J gene TRBJ2-3; TRBD2 might be the D (6 bases). V lost 10 bases to trimming and J lost 2 bases, with 10 bases between them. CDR3 length: 12 amino acids. Germline V gives CDR1 MNHNS, CDR2 SASEGT. DNA of the CDR3: TGTGCCACGGGACTCTACACAGATACGCAGTATTTT. Protein sequence: CATGLYTDTQYF.